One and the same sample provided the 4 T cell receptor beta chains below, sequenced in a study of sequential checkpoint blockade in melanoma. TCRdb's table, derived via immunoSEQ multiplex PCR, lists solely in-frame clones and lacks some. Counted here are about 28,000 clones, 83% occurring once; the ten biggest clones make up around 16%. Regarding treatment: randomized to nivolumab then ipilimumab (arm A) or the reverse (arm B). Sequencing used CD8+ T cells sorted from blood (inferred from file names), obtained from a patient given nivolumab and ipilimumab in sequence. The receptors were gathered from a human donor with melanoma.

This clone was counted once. The CDR3, as DNA: TGTGCCAGCAGCTTCTCAGGGGGAAATTCACCCCTCCACTTT. Translation: CASSFSGGNSPLHF. The genes are TRBV5-4 and TRBJ1-6; 7 bases are shared with TRBD1. The V and J ends lost 2 bases and 7 bases, in that order; junction bases with no gene match: 3. The CDR3 is 14 residues long. Per germline, CDR1 SGHNT and CDR2 YYREEE (reference sequence).

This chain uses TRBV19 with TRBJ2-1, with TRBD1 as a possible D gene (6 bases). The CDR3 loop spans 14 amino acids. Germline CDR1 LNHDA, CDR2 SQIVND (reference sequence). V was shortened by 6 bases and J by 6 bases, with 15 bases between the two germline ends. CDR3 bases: TGTGCCAGTAGCCCCAGGGGACCCCTCAATGAGCAGTTCTTC. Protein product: CASSPRGPLNEQFF.

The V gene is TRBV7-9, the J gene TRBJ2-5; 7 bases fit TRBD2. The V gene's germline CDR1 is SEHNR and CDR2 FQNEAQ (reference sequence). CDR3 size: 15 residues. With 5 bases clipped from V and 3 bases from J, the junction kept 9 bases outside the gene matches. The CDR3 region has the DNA TGTGCCAGCAGCCAACGGGACTACAAGGAAGAGACCCAGTACTTC. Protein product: CASSQRDYKEETQYF. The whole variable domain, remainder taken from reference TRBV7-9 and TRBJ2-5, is DTGVSQNPRHKITKRGQNVTFRCDPISEHNRLYWYRQTLGQGPEFLTYFQNEAQLEKSRLLSDRFSAERPKGSFSTLEIQRTEQGDSAMYLCASSQRDYKEETQYFGPGTRLLVL.

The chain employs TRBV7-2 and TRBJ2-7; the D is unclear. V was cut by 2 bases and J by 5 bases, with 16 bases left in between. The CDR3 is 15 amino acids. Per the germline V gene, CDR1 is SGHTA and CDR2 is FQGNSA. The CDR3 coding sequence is TGTGCCAGCAGCTTACGGCGGAACCCTCTCCACGAGCAGTACTTC. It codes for CASSLRRNPLHEQYF.